The rows below give T cell receptor beta chains drawn from one sample of a study of cytomegalovirus exposure and HLA in healthy donors. Clones were read by immunoSEQ multiplex PCR, and TCRdb kept only the in-frame ones, dropping some. In the table there are 45,000 to 65,000 clones, 85% to 90% of which are singletons. Sequences were obtained from PBMCs. The receptors were sampled from a woman aged 18-29 years in good health and CMV-seronegative. CDR3s include the opening cysteine and the closing phenylalanine or tryptophan. The D gene is left open where the match is weak. The size field is filled for only some rows; it gives once, few, many or a size class.

V gene: TRBV6-6; D gene: -; clone size: -; J gene: TRBJ1-4; CDR3 DNA: TGTGCCAGCAGGGGGGGGCAGACAACTAATGAAAAACTGTTTTTT; CDR3 protein: CASRGGQTTNEKLFF
V gene: TRBV19; D gene: TRBD1; clone size: -; J gene: TRBJ2-7; CDR3 DNA: TGTGCCAGTAGCCCGGGACAGGGGGCCGCCTACGAGCAGTACTTC; CDR3 protein: CASSPGQGAAYEQYF
V gene: TRBV6-5; D gene: -; clone size: -; J gene: TRBJ1-4; CDR3 DNA: TGTGCCAGCAGTTACGGGCGTGGGGAGGTCAAGGAAAAACTGTTTTTT; CDR3 protein: CASSYGRGEVKEKLFF
V gene: TRBV14; D gene: -; clone size: -; J gene: TRBJ1-1; CDR3 DNA: TGTGCCAGCAGCCAAGATTTAACAGATAGATGGGACACTGAAGCTTTCTTT; CDR3 protein: CASSQDLTDRWDTEAFF
V gene: TRBV6-5; D gene: -; clone size: -; J gene: TRBJ1-2; CDR3 DNA: TGTGCCAGCAGTTACACCACTACAGGCAACTATGGCTACACCTTC; CDR3 protein: CASSYTTTGNYGYTF
V gene: TRBV6-1; D gene: -; clone size: -; J gene: TRBJ2-6; CDR3 DNA: TGTGCCAGCAGTGCTTTTGGGGGCAAAGGGGCCAACGTCCTGACTTTC; CDR3 protein: CASSAFGGKGANVLTF
V gene: TRBV19; D gene: -; clone size: -; J gene: TRBJ1-4; CDR3 DNA: TGTGCCAGTAGTACCCCGGGCCGGGAGGAAAAACTGTTTTTT; CDR3 protein: CASSTPGREEKLFF
V gene: TRBV7-9; D gene: -; clone size: -; J gene: TRBJ2-2; CDR3 DNA: TGTGCCAGCAGCAATAGCGCCTCGAACACCGGGGAGCTGTTTTTT; CDR3 protein: CASSNSASNTGELFF
V gene: TRBV9; D gene: TRBD2; clone size: -; J gene: TRBJ2-3; CDR3 DNA: TGTGCCAGCAGCGCCGGGACTAGCGGGACAGATACGCAGTATTTT; CDR3 protein: CASSAGTSGTDTQYF
V gene: TRBV7-9; D gene: TRBD1; clone size: -; J gene: TRBJ1-1; CDR3 DNA: TGTGCCAGCAGAACAGGGGACACTGAAGCTTTCTTT; CDR3 protein: CASRTGDTEAFF
V gene: TRBV6-5; D gene: TRBD1; clone size: once; J gene: TRBJ1-1; CDR3 DNA: TGTGCCAGCAGCCCGACAGGGGCAGAAGCTTTCTTT; CDR3 protein: CASSPTGAEAFF
V gene: TRBV19; D gene: TRBD1; clone size: few; J gene: TRBJ2-7; CDR3 DNA: TGTGCCAGTAGTACAACAGGGACAGGGCTGGGAGAGCAGTACTTC; CDR3 protein: CASSTTGTGLGEQYF
V gene: TRBV19; D gene: TRBD1; clone size: -; J gene: TRBJ1-1; CDR3 DNA: TGTGCCAGTAGTCTGGACAGGGGGACTGAAGCTTTCTTT; CDR3 protein: CASSLDRGTEAFF
V gene: TRBV29-1; D gene: TRBD1; clone size: -; J gene: TRBJ2-7; CDR3 DNA: TGCAGCGTTAGTCAGCGATGGGGGACAGGGGACGAGCAGTACTTC; CDR3 protein: CSVSQRWGTGDEQYF
V gene: TRBV10-3; D gene: -; clone size: -; J gene: TRBJ2-3; CDR3 DNA: TGTGCCATCAGTTTAGGCGGGGACCGCACAGATACGCAGTATTTT; CDR3 protein: CAISLGGDRTDTQYF
V gene: TRBV7-3; D gene: -; clone size: -; J gene: TRBJ2-1; CDR3 DNA: TGTGCCAGCAGCTTAGACTACAACAATGAGCAGTTCTTC; CDR3 protein: CASSLDYNNEQFF
V gene: TRBV5-5; D gene: TRBD1; clone size: medium-sized; J gene: TRBJ2-7; CDR3 DNA: TGTGCCAGCAGCCCCCTCAGGACAGGGGCTTACGAGCAGTACTTC; CDR3 protein: CASSPLRTGAYEQYF
V gene: TRBV11-3; D gene: TRBD1; clone size: -; J gene: TRBJ1-1; CDR3 DNA: TGTGCCAGCAGTCTTAAGGGACAGGGGAAGAACACTGAAGCTTTCTTT; CDR3 protein: CASSLKGQGKNTEAFF
V gene: TRBV10-3; D gene: TRBD2; clone size: -; J gene: TRBJ2-5; CDR3 DNA: TGTGCCCCCCCCCTAGCGGGTCAGGATAGGGTGGAGACCCAGTACTTC; CDR3 protein: CAPPLAGQDRVETQYF
V gene: TRBV9; D gene: TRBD1; clone size: -; J gene: TRBJ2-7; CDR3 DNA: TGTGCCAGCAGCCCTCGGACAGGGGGCCTCCCCTACGAGCAGTACTTC; CDR3 protein: CASSPRTGGLPYEQYF
V gene: TRBV6-1; D gene: TRBD1; clone size: -; J gene: TRBJ1-5; CDR3 DNA: TGTGCCAGCAGTGAAGGTTTAGGCAGGGGGCTCCAGCCCCAGCATTTT; CDR3 protein: CASSEGLGRGLQPQHF
V gene: TRBV5-6; D gene: -; clone size: -; J gene: TRBJ2-7; CDR3 DNA: TGTGCCAGCAGCTTGTCCCACAGGGAACGGTACGAGCAGTACTTC; CDR3 protein: CASSLSHRERYEQYF
V gene: TRBV28; D gene: -; clone size: -; J gene: TRBJ1-2; CDR3 DNA: TGTGCCAGCACCACCGGGACTTTGGGCTACACCTTC; CDR3 protein: CASTTGTLGYTF
V gene: TRBV7-7; D gene: TRBD2; clone size: once; J gene: TRBJ2-5; CDR3 DNA: TGTGCTAGCAGCTTAGGGAGGGTCTCGGAGACCCAGTACTTC; CDR3 protein: CASSLGRVSETQYF
V gene: TRBV18; D gene: -; clone size: -; J gene: TRBJ2-3; CDR3 DNA: TGTGCCAGCTCGGGCGGGAGCACAGATACGCAGTATTTT; CDR3 protein: CASSGGSTDTQYF
V gene: TRBV19; D gene: -; clone size: -; J gene: TRBJ1-4; CDR3 DNA: TGTGCCAGTAGAAACGGACAGCTTAATGAAAAACTGTTTTTT; CDR3 protein: CASRNGQLNEKLFF
V gene: TRBV5-1; D gene: TRBD2; clone size: -; J gene: TRBJ2-1; CDR3 DNA: TGCGCCAGCAGCTTGCAATCTAGCGGGGGCTCCTACAATGAGCAGTTCTTC; CDR3 protein: CASSLQSSGGSYNEQFF
V gene: TRBV19; D gene: -; clone size: few; J gene: TRBJ1-6; CDR3 DNA: TGTGCCAGTAGTACCCGCTCCTATAATTCACCCCTCCACTTT; CDR3 protein: CASSTRSYNSPLHF
V gene: TRBV11-3; D gene: -; clone size: -; J gene: TRBJ2-1; CDR3 DNA: TGTGCCAGCATCCTTCGTGGACTTTTTGAGCAGTTCTTC; CDR3 protein: CASILRGLFEQFF
V gene: TRBV23-1; D gene: -; clone size: -; J gene: TRBJ2-1; CDR3 DNA: TGCGCCAGCACCCTACTCCGGGACAACGAAGACAATGAGCAGTTCTTC; CDR3 protein: CASTLLRDNEDNEQFF
V gene: TRBV7-7; D gene: -; clone size: -; J gene: TRBJ2-5; CDR3 DNA: TGTGCTAGCAGCTTATCTACAGGGACGTTGGAGACCCAGTACTTC; CDR3 protein: CASSLSTGTLETQYF
V gene: TRBV18; D gene: TRBD1; clone size: -; J gene: TRBJ2-6; CDR3 DNA: TGTGCCAGCTCACCAAGGTCAGGGGGCTCTGGGGCCAACGTCCTGACTTTC; CDR3 protein: CASSPRSGGSGANVLTF
V gene: TRBV9; D gene: TRBD1; clone size: -; J gene: TRBJ2-5; CDR3 DNA: TGTGCCAGCAGCGCCGGCAGACAGGGCCCCCAAGAGACCCAGTACTTC; CDR3 protein: CASSAGRQGPQETQYF
V gene: TRBV7-2; D gene: TRBD2; clone size: -; J gene: TRBJ2-7; CDR3 DNA: TGTGCCAGCAGCTTAACTAGCGGGAGAATGCACGAGCAGTACTTC; CDR3 protein: CASSLTSGRMHEQYF
V gene: TRBV5-6; D gene: -; clone size: -; J gene: TRBJ1-4; CDR3 DNA: TGTGCCAGCAGCTTGGCACGGGGCGGGGGTAATGAAAAACTGTTTTTT; CDR3 protein: CASSLARGGGNEKLFF
V gene: TRBV30; D gene: -; clone size: -; J gene: TRBJ1-2; CDR3 DNA: TGTGCCTGGAGTGTGGGGGGGGCAGGTGGCTACACCTTC; CDR3 protein: CAWSVGGAGGYTF
V gene: TRBV11-3; D gene: -; clone size: -; J gene: TRBJ2-1; CDR3 DNA: TGTGCCAGCAGCCTGACAGGTTACGGCAATGAGCAGTTCTTC; CDR3 protein: CASSLTGYGNEQFF
V gene: TRBV19; D gene: -; clone size: -; J gene: TRBJ1-5; CDR3 DNA: TGTGCCAGTTGTACCCCCCCTTATCAGCCCCAGCATTTT; CDR3 protein: CASCTPPYQPQHF
V gene: TRBV6-1; D gene: TRBD2; clone size: -; J gene: TRBJ2-7; CDR3 DNA: TGTGCCAGCAGTTCACAAGCGGGGAGCTCCTACGAGCAGTACTTC; CDR3 protein: CASSSQAGSSYEQYF
V gene: TRBV19; D gene: -; clone size: -; J gene: TRBJ1-4; CDR3 DNA: TGTGCCAGTAGTGGAATCTCAGGGGTATGGAGTGAAAAACTGTTTTTT; CDR3 protein: CASSGISGVWSEKLFF
V gene: TRBV28; D gene: -; clone size: -; J gene: TRBJ2-7; CDR3 DNA: TGTGCCAGCAGTATATCGGTAGGTAGCGGAATCTACGAGCAGTACTTC; CDR3 protein: CASSISVGSGIYEQYF
V gene: TRBV5-5; D gene: TRBD1; clone size: few; J gene: TRBJ1-6; CDR3 DNA: TGTGCCAGCAGCCAATGGGACAGGGGAGAATCACCCCTCCACTTT; CDR3 protein: CASSQWDRGESPLHF
V gene: TRBV7-9; D gene: -; clone size: once; J gene: TRBJ1-5; CDR3 DNA: TGTGCCAGCAGCCCTGCGGGGAATAGCAATCAGCCCCAGCATTTT; CDR3 protein: CASSPAGNSNQPQHF